Listed below are T cell receptor beta chains from one sample, sequenced in a study of blood T cell repertoires in COVID-19. Sequencing was performed with immunoSEQ multiplex PCR; in TCRdb, only in-frame clones are kept and a portion is missing. The repertoire holds about 190,000 clones, with 65% to 85% as singletons. What was sequenced was PBMCs or T cells enriched from blood (not recorded which). These receptors all stem from a woman between 25 and 40 years old who had recovered from COVID-19. CDR3s include the opening cysteine and the closing phenylalanine or tryptophan. Fields, in order: clone size, J gene, D gene, V gene, CDR3 DNA, CDR3 protein. The D gene is left open where the match is weak. Clone sizes are given selectively: once, few, many, or a class where the clone is expanded.

>.|TRBJ2-1|.|TRBV28
TGTGCCAGCAGTACCAAATTAGGAAGACAGGTTATCTCCTACAATGAGCAGTTCTTC
CASSTKLGRQVISYNEQFF
>.|TRBJ2-1|.|TRBV6-6
TGTGCCAGCAGTTCCCAGATGTTAGGACGGGGTGAGCAGTTCTTC
CASSSQMLGRGEQFF
>.|TRBJ2-3|.|TRBV6-2/TRBV6-3
TGTGCCAGCAGTTACCTCGGGAGAGGGGCAGATACGCAGTATTTT
CASSYLGRGADTQYF
>many|TRBJ2-7|.|TRBV15
TGTGCCACCAGCAGGGGGGGTACCTACGAGCAGTACTTC
CATSRGGTYEQYF
>.|TRBJ1-1|TRBD1|TRBV6-5
TGTGCCAGCAGTCCCGGGACAGTGAACACTGAAGCTTTCTTT
CASSPGTVNTEAFF
>.|TRBJ1-4|.|TRBV9
TGTGCCAGCAGCGCTCCGGGGAGACATGAAAAACTGTTTTTT
CASSAPGRHEKLFF
>.|TRBJ2-5|.|TRBV7-3
TGTGCCAGCAGCTTAACGAGGCAAGAGACCCAGTACTTC
CASSLTRQETQYF
>.|TRBJ2-5|.|TRBV5-6
TGTGCCAGCAGCTGGGGGGAGGAGGGCCAAGAGACCCAGTACTTC
CASSWGEEGQETQYF
>.|TRBJ2-2|TRBD1|TRBV25-1
TGTGCCAGCAGTGAGACAGGGGGCGGCACCGGGGAGCTGTTTTTT
CASSETGGGTGELFF
>.|TRBJ1-1|TRBD1|TRBV27
TGTGCCAGCAGCTTCAGGGGGCAGGGCACTGAAGCTTTCTTT
CASSFRGQGTEAFF
>.|TRBJ1-1|.|TRBV19
TGTGCCAGTAGTATGGAGGGGGAGGGAATGTGGGGACCCGGGGTCAACACTGAAGCTTTCTTT
CASSMEGEGMWGPGVNTEAFF
>.|TRBJ2-2|.|TRBV30
TGTGCCTGGAGGGCAAACACCGGGGAGCTGTTTTTT
CAWRANTGELFF
>few|TRBJ1-1|TRBD1|TRBV19
TGTGCCAGTACTCGGGACAGGGGGCAAACTGAAGCTTTCTTT
CASTRDRGQTEAFF
>few|TRBJ2-5|.|TRBV7-8
TGTGCCAGCAGCCAAATGGACTGGGCCCAGTACTTC
CASSQMDWAQYF
>few|TRBJ1-1|TRBD1|TRBV9
TGTGCCAGCAGCGTAGGACAGGGGAACACTGAAGCTTTCTTT
CASSVGQGNTEAFF
>.|TRBJ1-1|.|TRBV18
TGTGCCAGCTCACCCACAACAGGGCTAGCCACTGAAGCTTTCTTT
CASSPTTGLATEAFF
>.|TRBJ2-3|TRBD1|TRBV5-1
TGCGCCAGCAGCTTCGGACAGGAGAGCACAGATACGCAGTATTTT
CASSFGQESTDTQYF
>.|TRBJ2-7|.|TRBV6-5
TGTGCCAGCAGTCCTCTCCAGGGGGGCTACGAGCAGTACTTC
CASSPLQGGYEQYF
>.|TRBJ1-1|TRBD1|TRBV19
TGTGCCAGTAGTCAGGGGGCTGTATTCACTGAAGCTTTCTTT
CASSQGAVFTEAFF
>.|TRBJ1-1|TRBD1|TRBV19
TGTGCCAGTAGTATAGGTCCGGGGACAGGGCCGAGGAACACTGAAGCTTTCTTT
CASSIGPGTGPRNTEAFF
>.|TRBJ1-2|TRBD1|TRBV5-8
TGTGCCAGCAGCTGGGACAGGGGCTATGGCTACACCTTC
CASSWDRGYGYTF
>.|TRBJ2-1|TRBD1|TRBV29-1
TGCAGCGTTGAAGTTATAGGTGGTGGGGACAGGGGCGATGAGCAGTTCTTC
CSVEVIGGGDRGDEQFF
>many|TRBJ1-1|.|TRBV7-6
TGTGCCAGCAGCTTAATTCAGGGCATGAACACTGAAGCTTTCTTT
CASSLIQGMNTEAFF
>.|TRBJ2-7|.|TRBV28
TGTGCCAGCAGTTTATTCGCGCGGAACGAGCAGTACTTC
CASSLFARNEQYF
>few|TRBJ1-6|.|TRBV11-3
TGTGCCAGCAGCCCCCGAAGGGGTTCACCCCTCCACTTT
CASSPRRGSPLHF
>.|TRBJ2-4|.|TRBV5-8
TGTGCCAGCAGCTTGGAGGAGGGGCGGCTGGCCAAAAACATTCAGTACTTC
CASSLEEGRLAKNIQYF
>.|TRBJ2-2|.|TRBV9
TGTGCCAGCAAGATTCTAGCCGATGGCGGGGAGCTGTTTTTT
CASKILADGGELFF
>.|TRBJ1-4|TRBD1|TRBV5-4
TGTGCCAGCAGCCTTCCTCGACAGGGCCATAATGAAAAACTGTTTTTT
CASSLPRQGHNEKLFF
>few|TRBJ1-2|TRBD1|TRBV19
TGTGCCAGTAATCCGACAGGGCCCTATGGCTACACCTTC
CASNPTGPYGYTF
>.|TRBJ1-3|.|TRBV5-4
TGTGCCAGCAGCTCTACCGGGGCAGGGGATCGCTCTGGAAACACCATATATTTT
CASSSTGAGDRSGNTIYF
>.|TRBJ2-4|.|TRBV28
TGTGCCAGCACCCCGTTCACCCCAAGCGCAACCAAAAACATTCAGTACTTC
CASTPFTPSATKNIQYF
>.|TRBJ2-1|TRBD2|TRBV11-1
TGTGCCAGCAGGCGACGGGGGGGCTCCTACAATGAGCAGTTCTTC
CASRRRGGSYNEQFF
>.|TRBJ2-7|.|TRBV3-1/TRBV3-2
TGTGCCAGCAGCCAAGGCGGTGCCAGTGGGCAGTACTTC
CASSQGGASGQYF
>once|TRBJ2-3|TRBD2|TRBV5-1
TGCGCCAGCAGCTTGGCGGGACTAGCGGGAGTGTATACGCAGTATTTT
CASSLAGLAGVYTQYF
>once|TRBJ1-1|TRBD1|TRBV7-9
TGTGCCAGCAGCCCGGACAGGGTAGATACTGAAGCTTTCTTT
CASSPDRVDTEAFF
>.|TRBJ2-7|TRBD2|TRBV7-2
TGTGCCAGCAGCCCTAAGACTAGCAAGGAGCAGTACTTC
CASSPKTSKEQYF
>.|TRBJ2-3|TRBD2|TRBV19
TGTGCCAGTACCTCGGGAGGCGCTAGCGGGAGGGGTGATACGCAGTATTTT
CASTSGGASGRGDTQYF
>.|TRBJ1-5|.|TRBV2
TGTGCCAGCAGTGAACAGAATAGCAATCAGCCCCAGCATTTT
CASSEQNSNQPQHF
>.|TRBJ2-3|.|TRBV2
TGTGCCAGCATAAGCGGGCCTAGCACAGATACGCAGTATTTT
CASISGPSTDTQYF
>.|TRBJ2-7|TRBD2|TRBV5-6
TGTGCCAGCAGCTGGATGACTAGCGGGGGTCAAAGCTCCTACGAGCAGTACTTC
CASSWMTSGGQSSYEQYF
>.|TRBJ2-3|.|TRBV29-1
TGCAGCGTTGAACGGGGGGCGCGAGACCACACAGATACGCAGTATTTT
CSVERGARDHTDTQYF
>once|TRBJ2-1|.|TRBV11-2
TGTGCCAGCACCTCCGTCCGGGGTACCTACAATGAGCAGTTCTTC
CASTSVRGTYNEQFF
>.|TRBJ1-1|.|TRBV21-1
TGTGCCAGCAGCGGGTCCCCAGGGATTGAAGCTTTCTTT
CASSGSPGIEAFF
>.|TRBJ1-6|TRBD1|TRBV9
TGTGCCAGCAGCGTAAACAGGGGGTCACCCCTCCACTTT
CASSVNRGSPLHF
>.|TRBJ2-1|TRBD1|TRBV24-1
TGTGCCACCAGTGATGGGACAGGGAATTACAATGAGCAGTTCTTC
CATSDGTGNYNEQFF
>.|TRBJ1-2|.|TRBV28
TGTGCCAGCCAAGGACCGGGCTCGGAGGTCTATGGCTACACCTTC
CASQGPGSEVYGYTF
>.|TRBJ2-2|TRBD1|TRBV24-1
TGTGCCACCAGTGATGCCGGGACAGGGACCCCGAACACCGGGGAGCTGTTTTTT
CATSDAGTGTPNTGELFF
>.|TRBJ2-1|TRBD2|TRBV28
TGTGCCAGCAACGAGCGGGGATTATGGGGTGAGCAGTTCTTC
CASNERGLWGEQFF
>.|TRBJ1-4|.|TRBV5-1
TGCGCCAGCAGCTTGTGGGGGGATAGGGCTAATGAAAAACTGTTTTTT
CASSLWGDRANEKLFF
>.|TRBJ1-1|.|TRBV7-3
TGTGCCAGCAGCCCGCAAGACGGCGTGGGCGCTTTCTTT
CASSPQDGVGAFF
>few|TRBJ1-2|.|TRBV5-1
TGCGCCAGCAGCCCCTCGGTCGGAGGGAACTATGGCTACACCTTC
CASSPSVGGNYGYTF
>.|TRBJ1-3|.|TRBV7-2
TGTGCCAGCAGCCTCCGCGCTGGAGAAAACACCATATATTTT
CASSLRAGENTIYF